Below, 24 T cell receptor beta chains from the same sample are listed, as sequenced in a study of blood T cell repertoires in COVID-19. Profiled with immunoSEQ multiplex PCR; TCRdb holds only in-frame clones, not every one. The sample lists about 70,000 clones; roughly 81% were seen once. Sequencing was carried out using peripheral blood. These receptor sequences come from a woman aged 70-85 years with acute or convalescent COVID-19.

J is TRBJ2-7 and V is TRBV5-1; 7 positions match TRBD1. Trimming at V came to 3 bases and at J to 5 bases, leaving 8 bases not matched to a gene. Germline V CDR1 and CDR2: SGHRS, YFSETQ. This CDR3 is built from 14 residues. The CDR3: CASSSRQGKNEQYF. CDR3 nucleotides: TGCGCCAGCAGCTCCCGACAGGGCAAGAACGAGCAGTACTTC.

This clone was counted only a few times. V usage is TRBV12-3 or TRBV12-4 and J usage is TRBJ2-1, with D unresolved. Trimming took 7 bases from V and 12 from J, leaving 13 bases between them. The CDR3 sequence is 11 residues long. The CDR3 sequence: CASTSRDTQFF. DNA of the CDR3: TGTGCCAGCACCTCCCGCGATACGCAGTTCTTC.

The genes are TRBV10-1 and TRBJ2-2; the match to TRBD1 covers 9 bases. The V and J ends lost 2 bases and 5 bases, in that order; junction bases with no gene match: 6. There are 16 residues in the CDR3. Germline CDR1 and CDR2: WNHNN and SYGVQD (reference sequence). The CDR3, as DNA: TGCGCCAGCAGTGAGAGGGGGACAGGGAGGACCGGGGAGCTGTTTTTT. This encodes CASSERGTGRTGELFF.

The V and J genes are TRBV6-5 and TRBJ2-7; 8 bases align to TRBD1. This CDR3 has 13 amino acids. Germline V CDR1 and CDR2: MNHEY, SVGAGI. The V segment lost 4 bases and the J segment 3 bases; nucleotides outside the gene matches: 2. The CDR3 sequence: CASSSTGGYEQYF. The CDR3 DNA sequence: TGTGCCAGCAGTTCCACAGGGGGCTACGAGCAGTACTTC.

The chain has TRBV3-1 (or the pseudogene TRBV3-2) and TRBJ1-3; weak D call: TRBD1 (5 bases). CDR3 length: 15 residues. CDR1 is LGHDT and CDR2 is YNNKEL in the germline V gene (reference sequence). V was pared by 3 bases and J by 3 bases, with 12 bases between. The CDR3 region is CASSHRVTGGNTIYF. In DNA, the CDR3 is TGTGCCAGCAGCCACAGGGTGACGGGTGGAAACACCATATATTTT.

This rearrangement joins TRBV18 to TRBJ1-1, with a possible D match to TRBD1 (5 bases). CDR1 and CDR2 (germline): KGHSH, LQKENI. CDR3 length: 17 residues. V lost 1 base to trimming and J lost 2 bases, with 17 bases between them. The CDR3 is CASSPQYRPSGNTEAFF. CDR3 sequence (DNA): TGTGCCAGCTCACCACAGTACAGGCCGTCAGGAAACACTGAAGCTTTCTTT.

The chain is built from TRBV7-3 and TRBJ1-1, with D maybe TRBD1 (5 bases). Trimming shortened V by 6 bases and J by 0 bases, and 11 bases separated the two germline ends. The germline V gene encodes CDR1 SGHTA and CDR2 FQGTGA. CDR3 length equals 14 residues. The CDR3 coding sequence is TGTGCCAGCAGTCTCCAGGGTGTGAACACTGAAGCTTTCTTT. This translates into CASSLQGVNTEAFF.

Here the CDR3 reads CASSLKGAGTGQHYGYTF. The CDR3 DNA is TGTGCCAGCAGCTTAAAGGGTGCGGGGACAGGGCAGCACTATGGCTACACCTTC. J is TRBJ1-2 and V is TRBV7-3; TRBD1 matches at 9 bases. The germline V gene encodes CDR1 SGHTA and CDR2 FQGTGA. With 1 base clipped from V and 3 bases from J, the junction kept 12 bases outside the gene matches. This CDR3 region has 18 residues. Drawing the rest from reference TRBV7-3 and TRBJ1-2, the complete variable domain is GAGVSQTPSNKVTEKGKYVELRCDPISGHTALYWYRQSLGQGPEFLIYFQGTGAADDSGLPNDRFFAVRPEGSVSTLKIQRTERGDSAVYLCASSLKGAGTGQHYGYTFGSGTRLTVV.

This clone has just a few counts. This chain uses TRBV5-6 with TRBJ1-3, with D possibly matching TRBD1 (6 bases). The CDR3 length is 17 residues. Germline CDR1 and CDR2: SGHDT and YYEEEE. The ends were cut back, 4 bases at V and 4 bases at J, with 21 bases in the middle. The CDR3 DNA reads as TGTGCCAGCAGCCGCGAAAGGCGGGGGGCTTCGGGAAACACCATATATTTT. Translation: CASSRERRGASGNTIYF.

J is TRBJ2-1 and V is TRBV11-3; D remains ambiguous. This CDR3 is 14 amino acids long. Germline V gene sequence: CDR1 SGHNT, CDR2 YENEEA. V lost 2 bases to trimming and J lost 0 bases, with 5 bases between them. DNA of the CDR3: TGTGCCAGCAGCTTAAAGAGCTCCTACAATGAGCAGTTCTTC. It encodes CASSLKSSYNEQFF.

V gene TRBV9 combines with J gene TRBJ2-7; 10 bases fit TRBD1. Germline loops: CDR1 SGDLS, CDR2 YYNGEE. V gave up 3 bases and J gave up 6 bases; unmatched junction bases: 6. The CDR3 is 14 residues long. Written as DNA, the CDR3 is TGTGCCAGCAGCGCCCGGGACAGGGGTGGCGAGCAGTACTTC. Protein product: CASSARDRGGEQYF.

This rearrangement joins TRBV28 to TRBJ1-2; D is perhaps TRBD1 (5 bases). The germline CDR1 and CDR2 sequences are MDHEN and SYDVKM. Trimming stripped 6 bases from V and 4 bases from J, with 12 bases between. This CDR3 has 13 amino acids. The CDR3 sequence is CASRSPDSYGYTF. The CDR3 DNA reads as TGTGCCAGCAGGTCACCCGACAGCTATGGCTACACCTTC.

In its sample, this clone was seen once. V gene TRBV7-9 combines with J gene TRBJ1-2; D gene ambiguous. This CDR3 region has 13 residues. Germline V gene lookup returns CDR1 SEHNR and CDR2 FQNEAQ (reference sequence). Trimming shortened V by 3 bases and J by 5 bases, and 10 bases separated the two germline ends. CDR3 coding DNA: TGTGCCAGCAGCTTCGGGATCAGTTATGGCTACACCTTC. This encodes CASSFGISYGYTF.

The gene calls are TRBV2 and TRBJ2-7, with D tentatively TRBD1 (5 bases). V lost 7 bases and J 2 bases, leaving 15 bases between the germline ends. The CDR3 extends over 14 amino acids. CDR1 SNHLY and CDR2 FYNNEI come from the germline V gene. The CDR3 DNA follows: TGTGCCAGCATGAAAGGGGTGAGTGCCTACGAGCAGTACTTC. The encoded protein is CASMKGVSAYEQYF.

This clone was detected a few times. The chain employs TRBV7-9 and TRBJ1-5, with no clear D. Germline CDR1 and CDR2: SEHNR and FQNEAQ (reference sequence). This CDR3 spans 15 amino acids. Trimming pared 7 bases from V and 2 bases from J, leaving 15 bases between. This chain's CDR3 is CASTKGPEGNQPQHF. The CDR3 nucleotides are TGTGCCAGCACCAAAGGTCCGGAGGGCAATCAGCCCCAGCATTTT.

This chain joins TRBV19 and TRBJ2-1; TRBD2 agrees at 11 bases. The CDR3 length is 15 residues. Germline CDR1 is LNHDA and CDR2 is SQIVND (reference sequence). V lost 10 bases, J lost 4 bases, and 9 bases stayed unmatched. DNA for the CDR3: TGTGCCACACATCCGCGGACTAGCGGGTACAATGAGCAGTTCTTC. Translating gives CATHPRTSGYNEQFF.

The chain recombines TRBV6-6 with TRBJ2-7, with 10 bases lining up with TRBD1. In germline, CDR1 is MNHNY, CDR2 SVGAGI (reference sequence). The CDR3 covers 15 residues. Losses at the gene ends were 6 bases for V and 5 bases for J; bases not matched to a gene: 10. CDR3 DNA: TGTGCCAGCAGCCCCCGGGACAGGGGTTACCACGAGCAGTACTTC. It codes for CASSPRDRGYHEQYF.

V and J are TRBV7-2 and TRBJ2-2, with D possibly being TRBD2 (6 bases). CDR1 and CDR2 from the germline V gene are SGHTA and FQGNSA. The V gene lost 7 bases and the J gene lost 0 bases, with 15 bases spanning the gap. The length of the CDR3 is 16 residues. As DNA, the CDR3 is TGTGCCAGCAACGGAGGGACCCTGCCGAACACCGGGGAGCTGTTTTTT. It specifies CASNGGTLPNTGELFF.

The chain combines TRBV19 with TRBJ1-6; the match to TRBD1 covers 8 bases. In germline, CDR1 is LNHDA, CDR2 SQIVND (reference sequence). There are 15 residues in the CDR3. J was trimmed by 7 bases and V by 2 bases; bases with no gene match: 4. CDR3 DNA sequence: TGTGCCAGTAGTATACAGGGGGCGAGAAATTCACCCCTCCACTTT. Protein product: CASSIQGARNSPLHF.

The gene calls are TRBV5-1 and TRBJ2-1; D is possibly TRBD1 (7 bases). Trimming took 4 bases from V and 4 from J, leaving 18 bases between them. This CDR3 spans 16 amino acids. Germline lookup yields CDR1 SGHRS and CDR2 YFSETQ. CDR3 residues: CASSRSTGTDYNEQFF. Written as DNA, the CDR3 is TGCGCCAGCAGCCGATCGACAGGGACTGATTACAATGAGCAGTTCTTC.

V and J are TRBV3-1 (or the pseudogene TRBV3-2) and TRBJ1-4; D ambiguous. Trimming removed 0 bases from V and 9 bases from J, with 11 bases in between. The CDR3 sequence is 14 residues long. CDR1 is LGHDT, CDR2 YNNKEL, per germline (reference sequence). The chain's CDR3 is CASSQDQRSKKLFF. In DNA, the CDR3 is TGTGCCAGCAGCCAAGATCAGAGGTCGAAAAAACTGTTTTTT.

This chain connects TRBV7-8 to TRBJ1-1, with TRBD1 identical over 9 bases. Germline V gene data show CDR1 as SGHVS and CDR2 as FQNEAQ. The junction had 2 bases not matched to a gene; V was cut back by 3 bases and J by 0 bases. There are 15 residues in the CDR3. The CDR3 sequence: CASSFRDRVNTEAFF. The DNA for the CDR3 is TGTGCCAGCAGCTTCCGGGACAGGGTGAACACTGAAGCTTTCTTT. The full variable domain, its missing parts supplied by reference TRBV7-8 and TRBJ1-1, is GAGVSQSPRYKVAKRGQDVALRCDPISGHVSLFWYQQALGQGPEFLTYFQNEAQLDKSGLPSDRFFAERPEGSVSTLKIQRTQQEDSAVYLCASSFRDRVNTEAFFGQGTRLTVV.

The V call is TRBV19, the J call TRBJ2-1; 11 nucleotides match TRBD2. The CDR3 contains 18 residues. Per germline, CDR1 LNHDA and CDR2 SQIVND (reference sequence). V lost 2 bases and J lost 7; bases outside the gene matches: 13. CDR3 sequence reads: CASSISSGLAGGGNEQFF. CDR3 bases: TGTGCCAGTAGTATAAGCTCAGGGCTAGCGGGAGGTGGGAATGAGCAGTTCTTC.

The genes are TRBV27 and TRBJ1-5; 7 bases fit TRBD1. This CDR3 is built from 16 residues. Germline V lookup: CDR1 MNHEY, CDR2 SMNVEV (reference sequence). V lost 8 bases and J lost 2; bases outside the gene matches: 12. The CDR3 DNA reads TGTGCCAGCGCCCCAGTCCGGGACAGCCGCAATCAGCCCCAGCATTTT. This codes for CASAPVRDSRNQPQHF.